This TCR beta chain was profiled in a study of shared clonotypes between healthy human individuals (dated by TCRdb to the early 2020s). With regard to the full study: Two women and a few men aged 18 to 49 years were included in the cohort. To increase sequencing depth and limit assay-specific biases, TCR repertoire library preparation and sequencing were carried out by different laboratories using diverse techniques. Between about 0.8 and 9.5 billion PBMCs per donor were obtained by leukapheresis. To estimate repertoire size and how much clonotype sharing occurs between individuals, the study deeply sequenced the blood TCR repertoires of roughly 5 healthy adults. For each donor, CD4 naive and CD4 memory were each given three plates, CD8 naive was given two plates, and CD8 memory was given one plate.

The donors were healthy, HIV-negative adults with no recently reported acute infections or vaccinations. Only Caucasian adults living in Nashville, Tennessee, USA were represented among the donors. CD4+ T cells were enriched through magnetic negative selection, after which naive cells were positively selected on CD45RA and the remaining negative fraction served as the memory subset. Blood was obtained by leukapheresis, after which PBMCs were separated by Ficoll-Histopaque density gradient centrifugation and cryopreserved in liquid nitrogen vapor phase. Analytical flow cytometry was used to check the purity and quantity of each magnetically sorted T cell population. From each sorted fraction, genomic DNA was isolated and quantified by UV absorbance on a Nanodrop 2000c. The germline ends are 12 bases apart after V is trimmed by 2 bases and J by 7 bases. For CDR1 and CDR2, the germline V gene lists SGHAT and FQNNGV. Including the terminal cysteine and phenylalanine, the CDR3 comprises 14 residues. Only the CDR3 part of the read is kept: 42 bases, read in frame from the first base.

Findings and caveats that apply to the study as a whole: When several donors were compared, the shared fraction of clonotypes was 5% to 6.5% for naive CD4, roughly 3.4% for naive CD8, 2% to 2.5% for memory CD4, and 0.4% for memory CD8. Because the study included only a small number of donors, the genetic and exposure-history diversity represented was limited. Larger estimated clonotype richness was generally found for naive subsets than for memory subsets. Clonotypes shared by all four sorted-subset donors showed higher generation probabilities than non-shared clonotypes. Sampling was limited to blood, and TCR repertoires in tissue likely differ from TCR repertoires in blood. Rarefaction of sorted-subset datasets indicated incomplete sequencing despite the large sequencing depth. Based on pairwise subsampling, the degree of clonotype sharing among donors was expected to be affected by sequencing depth.

Remarks on this clone: Its antigen target is currently unknown. Base qualities were left out, and no much larger clone turns up one base away.

Using the deep immunoSEQ assay, multiplex PCR amplified TCR CDR3 regions from genomic DNA. Extracted genomic DNA from each cell subset was spread evenly across all wells of several immunoSEQ 96-well plates, with each plate serving as a replicate. Each replicate PCR for sorted subsets received approximately 220 ng genomic DNA, equal to tens of thousands of T cell genomes. The purified libraries were quantified using a Qubit 3.0 fluorometer, sized with a Bioanalyzer 2100, and then quantified again using the KAPA Library Quantification kit. Every immunoSEQ 96-well plate was sequenced on a separate single-read 150-cycle Illumina NextSeq 550 flow cell. As for how the authors treated the data: Because the immunoSEQ output held only junctional sequences and lacked quality scores, the filtering could not match the filtering applied to full-length reads. Sequences were annotated with PyIR, a Python wrapper for IgBLAST v1.9, and V/J genes and CDR3 were assigned using IMGT germline references. Any read was removed if the V/J assignment was weak (E-value above 1e-6), the CDR3 was missing, or the read contained stop codons, out-of-frame junctions, or ambiguous translated residues. V3J clonotypes were defined by identical inferred V gene, J gene, and CDR3 amino acid sequence. To compute the percentage overlap between repertoires, the number of shared unique clonotypes was divided by the size of the smaller repertoire. RTK rarefaction, the Chao1 estimator, and Recon v2.1 estimates of unobserved clonotypes were used to assess repertoire richness. For all TCRbeta clonotypes obtained by the gDNA method from four donors, generation probabilities were computed with OLGA. Not all clones reach the TCRdb copy of this immuneACCESS table, which keeps in-frame sequences only. Checked studies attribute under half of the gap to unresolved V genes and leave the rest unexplained. The DNA gave D and trimming, while V, J and clone size come from that table. A total of roughly 2.6 million clones appear in this sample, approximately 90% of them only once. Around 0.14% of the sample goes to the ten largest clones.

The receptor's source is a man aged 18 to 35 in good health. The material sequenced was naive CD4+ T cells sorted from blood. The cell subset or site label on this specimen signifies: CD45RA+ positively selected. The rearrangement combines TRBV11-2 with TRBJ2-4, with the D gene too uncertain to name. The nucleotides are TGTGCCAGCAGCTTATTTTGGGGAAAGAACATTCAGTACTTC. It translates as CASSLFWGKNIQYF.